Below, 20 T cell receptor beta chains from the same sample are listed, as sequenced in a study of T cells in tuberculosis (dated by TCRdb to 2017 to 2018). After being thawed and rested overnight, PBMC were stained with GMM-loaded CD1B tetramer, a Live/Dead dye and anti-CD3, and were then sorted on a FACS Aria II. CD1B tetramers were loaded with C32 glucose monomycolate purified from Rhodococcus equi. Libraries came from the immunoSEQ multiplex PCR assay. TCRdb took over this immuneACCESS table, retaining in-frame rearrangements with V and J assigned. Such tables are incomplete; in checked studies, under half of the missing clones stem from an unresolved V gene, and the remainder is unexplained. Across this sample there are 60,000 or so clones, with 65% to 90% seen only once. Of the sample, around 13% is held by the ten largest clones. The sequenced material came from CD1b-GMM tetramer-negative cells sorted from PBMCs. The sample's cell subset or site label is to be understood as: T cells not binding CD1B-GMM tetramer, sorted from same donor. The receptor source for this set is an adult woman with latent tuberculosis.

This chain connects TRBV4-2 to TRBJ1-3; D is unresolved. V was shortened by 3 bases and J by 0 bases, with 15 bases between the two germline ends. From germline, CDR1 is LGHNA and CDR2 YNFKEQ. The CDR3 length is 17 residues. Written as DNA, the CDR3 is TGTGCCAGCAGCCAGGTGGCGACGGGTTCCTCTGGAAACACCATATATTTT. This encodes CASSQVATGSSGNTIYF.

This clone was detected only a few times. The gene calls are TRBV9 and TRBJ2-2; 9 bases map to TRBD2. Trimming cost V 5 bases and J 1 base; bases outside gene matches: 0. The CDR3 runs 14 residues. The germline V gene has CDR1 SGDLS and CDR2 YYNGEE. The CDR3 bases are TGTGCCAGCAGGACTAGCGGGAACACCGGGGAGCTGTTTTTT. Translating gives CASRTSGNTGELFF.

The V call is TRBV28, the J call TRBJ2-7; TRBD1 agrees at 9 bases. The V gene's germline CDR1 is MDHEN and CDR2 SYDVKM. The CDR3 is 16 amino acids. Germline trimming cut 0 bases from V and 5 bases from J; bases unmatched to any gene: 8. The chain's CDR3 is CASSLWAGTGRHEQYF. Written as DNA, the CDR3 is TGTGCCAGCAGTTTATGGGCAGGGACAGGGCGCCACGAGCAGTACTTC.

This clone has a single count. The chain couples TRBV4-2 to TRBJ2-5, with TRBD2 matching 9 bases. The ends lost 1 base at V and 2 bases at J; junction bases unmatched: 14. Germline values: CDR1 LGHNA, CDR2 YNFKEQ. The CDR3 totals 19 residues. In nucleotides, the CDR3 is TGTGCCAGCAGCCAAGGGCCCCCCGCTAGCGGGGTGCAACAAGAGACCCAGTACTTC. It translates to CASSQGPPASGVQQETQYF.

The V call is TRBV7-2, the J call TRBJ2-7; 7 bases map to TRBD1. The junction had 8 bases not matched to a gene; V was cut back by 5 bases and J by 4 bases. CDR3 length equals 14 residues. Germline assignment: CDR1 SGHTA and CDR2 FQGNSA. The CDR3 region has the DNA TGTGCCAGCAGCCAAAAGACAGGGAGTTACGAGCAGTACTTC. It is translated as CASSQKTGSYEQYF.

The V gene is TRBV7-9, the J gene TRBJ2-3; the match to TRBD2 covers 12 bases. The germline CDR1 and CDR2 sequences are SEHNR and FQNEAQ (reference sequence). This CDR3 comprises 17 residues. The V segment lost 0 bases and the J segment 4 bases; nucleotides outside the gene matches: 5. The chain's CDR3 is CASSLAASGRAPDTQYF. CDR3 bases: TGTGCCAGCAGCTTAGCTGCTAGCGGGAGGGCCCCAGATACGCAGTATTTT.

This chain joins TRBV2 and TRBJ2-7; 8 positions agree with TRBD1. CDR1 and CDR2 from the germline V gene are SNHLY and FYNNEI. The CDR3 loop spans 12 amino acids. The J segment lost 4 bases and the V segment lost 11 bases, leaving 7 bases of the junction unmatched. CDR3 nucleotide sequence: TGTGCCTATGGGCAGGGGGCATACGAGCAGTACTTC. Protein: CAYGQGAYEQYF.

J is TRBJ1-5 and V is TRBV2; 7 positions agree with TRBD1. CDR3 length equals 15 residues. The J segment lost 7 bases and the V segment lost 2 bases, leaving 8 bases of the junction unmatched. Germline-derived CDR1 and CDR2 are SNHLY and FYNNEI. CDR3 DNA sequence: TGTGCCAGCAGTGAAAGGGCAGGGGGGTTACAGCCCCAGCATTTT. This encodes CASSERAGGLQPQHF.

The chain couples TRBV5-8 to TRBJ2-7; 8 positions match TRBD2. Unmatched junction bases numbered 11, after V lost 3 bases and J lost 3 bases. The germline gives CDR1 SGHTS, CDR2 YDEGEE. The CDR3 contains 16 residues. DNA of the CDR3: TGTGCCAGCAGCTCCCCGGGGGGGACTACCAGCTACGAGCAGTACTTC. Protein: CASSSPGGTTSYEQYF.

This chain links TRBV5-1 with TRBJ2-7; 7 bases agree with TRBD1. Per the germline V gene, CDR1 is SGHRS and CDR2 is YFSETQ. With V trimmed by 4 bases and J by 6 bases, 19 bases remained unmatched. The length of the CDR3 is 17 residues. CDR3 in DNA: TGCGCCAGCAGCCTCCCACCCCTGACAGGGCCCCTGGGCGAGCAGTACTTC. Its protein is CASSLPPLTGPLGEQYF.

The rearrangement uses TRBV5-1 and TRBJ2-1; 7 nucleotides align to TRBD2. CDR3 size: 14 residues. V was pared by 0 bases and J by 3 bases, with 0 bases of the junction left unmatched. Germline assignment: CDR1 SGHRS and CDR2 YFSETQ. CDR3: CASSLGDYYNEQFF. CDR3 sequence (DNA): TGCGCCAGCAGCTTGGGGGACTACTACAATGAGCAGTTCTTC. The variable domain in full, with the rest retrieved from reference TRBV5-1 and TRBJ2-1, is KAGVTQTPRYLIKTRGQQVTLSCSPISGHRSVSWYQQTPGQGLQFLFEYFSETQRNKGNFPGRFSGRQFSNSRSEMNVSTLELGDSALYLCASSLGDYYNEQFFGPGTRLTVL.

As regards this clone: One junction end disagrees with the germline gene, perhaps due to a read error. The same CDR3 arises from other DNA sequences in this sample as well. The rearrangement joins TRBV14 to TRBJ2-3, with TRBD1 identical over 8 bases. The germline gives CDR1 SGHDN, CDR2 FVKESK. CDR3 length: 18 residues. The CDR3 reads CASSQDFGQGRGTDTQYF. The CDR3 nucleotides read TGTGCCAGCAGCCAAGATTTCGGACAGGGCAGGGGCACGGATACGCAGTATTTT.

The V gene is TRBV7-8, the J gene TRBJ2-1, with D possibly being TRBD2 (6 bases). Trimming took off 1 base at V and 10 bases at J, with 11 bases between the two ends. The germline gives CDR1 SGHVS, CDR2 FQNEAQ. The CDR3 has 13 residues. CDR3 protein: CASSLVFGGEQFF. The CDR3 coding sequence is TGTGCCAGCAGCTTAGTATTCGGAGGGGAGCAGTTCTTC.

Only a few counts were recorded for this clone. CDR3 region: CASTNRRNPETQYF. Here the CDR3 DNA reads TGTGCCAGCACGAACAGACGGAACCCGGAGACCCAGTACTTC. The genes are TRBV7-8 and TRBJ2-5, with D hard to call. CDR3 length: 14 residues. Trimming left V 7 bases short and J 5 bases short, with 17 bases between. From germline, CDR1 is SGHVS and CDR2 FQNEAQ.

This chain joins TRBV9 and TRBJ2-1; 8 nucleotides match TRBD1. The V gene end was trimmed by 2 bases and the J gene end by 4 bases; junction bases not matched to a gene: 11. Germline CDR1 is SGDLS and CDR2 is YYNGEE. CDR3 length equals 17 residues. The CDR3 DNA follows: TGTGCCAGCAGCGTTATGGTGTCAGGGGGCGCGTACAATGAGCAGTTCTTC. Amino acids: CASSVMVSGGAYNEQFF. Variable domain in full (rest from reference TRBV9 and TRBJ2-1): DSGVTQTPKHLITATGQRVTLRCSPRSGDLSVYWYQQSLDQGLQFLIQYYNGEERAKGNILERFSAQQFPDLHSELNLSSLELGDSALYFCASSVMVSGGAYNEQFFGPGTRLTVL.

The gene calls are TRBV9 and TRBJ1-1, with D uncertain. Trimming removed 4 bases at V and 1 base at J, with 11 bases between. Germline CDR1 is SGDLS and CDR2 is YYNGEE. This CDR3 comprises 14 residues. For the CDR3, the DNA is TGTGCCAGCAGCTCTCGAACAGCGAACACTGAAGCTTTCTTT. This gives the protein CASSSRTANTEAFF.

The CDR3, as DNA: TGCGCCAGCAACCCAGGACTAGGACTAGACTCCTACGAGCAGTACTTC. Its protein is CASNPGLGLDSYEQYF. V usage is TRBV5-1 and J usage is TRBJ2-7; TRBD2 agrees at 7 bases. Germline lookup yields CDR1 SGHRS and CDR2 YFSETQ. The CDR3 extends over 16 amino acids. The V gene end was trimmed by 6 bases and the J gene end by 0 bases; junction bases not matched to a gene: 12.

V and J are TRBV30 and TRBJ1-6, with 7 positions matching TRBD1. The CDR3 loop spans 15 amino acids. Germline V CDR1 and CDR2: GTSNPN, SVGIG (reference sequence). V gave up 0 bases and J gave up 10 bases; unmatched junction bases: 9. This chain's CDR3 is CAWSVRQGVESPLHF. In DNA form, the CDR3 reads TGTGCCTGGAGTGTACGGCAGGGGGTGGAATCACCCCTCCACTTT.

V and J are TRBV18 and TRBJ1-2; D is possibly TRBD1 (6 bases). The germline CDR1 and CDR2 sequences are KGHSH and LQKENI. The CDR3 totals 16 residues. V dropped 1 base and J dropped 0 bases, with 12 bases sitting between them. This chain's CDR3 is CASSPLKDSTNYGYTF. Here the CDR3 DNA reads TGTGCCAGCTCACCACTAAAGGACAGCACTAACTATGGCTACACCTTC.

V is TRBV19 and J is TRBJ1-2; 9 positions match TRBD1. Germline values: CDR1 LNHDA, CDR2 SQIVND (reference sequence). Trimming at V came to 5 bases and at J to 3 bases, leaving 10 bases not matched to a gene. The CDR3 totals 16 residues. CDR3 bases: TGTGCCAGTAGTTTTCGGCGGGGACAGGGTGACTATGGCTACACCTTC. It is translated as CASSFRRGQGDYGYTF.